Listed here are 28 T cell receptor beta chains from one sample, sequenced in a study of T cell changes during pregnancy in multiple sclerosis. Clones were sequenced by immunoSEQ multiplex PCR, and TCRdb holds only the in-frame ones, with some missing. There are tens of thousands of clones in the sample; approximately 89% occur only once, and approximately 5.8% lies in the top ten. The sequences come from CD8+ T cells from peripheral blood mononuclear cells, collected in the second trimester of pregnancy. These receptors were taken from a female donor with multiple sclerosis, enrolled in a pregnancy study.

The gene calls are TRBV4-1 and TRBJ2-3; 11 nucleotides align to TRBD2. Losses at the gene ends were 3 bases for V and 5 bases for J; bases not matched to a gene: 4. The CDR3 sequence is 15 residues long. Germline V gene data show CDR1 as MGHRA and CDR2 as YSYEKL. The CDR3: CASSQGLAELDTQYF. In DNA, the CDR3 is TGCGCCAGCAGCCAGGGACTAGCGGAACTAGATACGCAGTATTTT.

The V call is TRBV29-1, the J call TRBJ2-7, with 9 bases matching TRBD1. CDR1 SQVTM and CDR2 ANQGSEA come from the germline V gene. The CDR3 spans 14 residues. Trimming at V came to 6 bases and at J to 3 bases, leaving 9 bases not matched to a gene. CDR3 amino acids: CSVKDRGGFYEQYF. The CDR3 DNA is TGCAGCGTGAAGGACAGGGGCGGGTTCTACGAGCAGTACTTC.

The chain recombines TRBV19 with TRBJ2-3, with a possible D match to TRBD2 (6 bases). The CDR3 runs to 15 residues. In germline, CDR1 is LNHDA, CDR2 SQIVND (reference sequence). V lost 4 bases and J lost 5, with 16 bases in between. This CDR3 reads CASSNARGGKDTQYF. The CDR3 region has the DNA TGTGCCAGTAGTAACGCCCGGGGAGGTAAAGATACGCAGTATTTT.

The chain recombines TRBV7-8 with TRBJ2-5, with D possibly being TRBD1 (6 bases). Germline V gene data show CDR1 as SGHVS and CDR2 as FQNEAQ. The length of the CDR3 is 15 residues. V was trimmed by 0 bases and J by 5 bases, leaving 13 bases between them. The CDR3 region has the DNA TGTGCCAGCAGCTTAGCCCCGGACAGTGGGGAGACCCAGTACTTC. Amino acids: CASSLAPDSGETQYF.

This clone occurred a few times. The chain is built from TRBV29-1 and TRBJ1-1, with 9 bases aligning to TRBD1. Trimming removed 7 bases from V and 7 bases from J; junction bases left unmatched: 7. The CDR3 is made up of 12 amino acids. Germline lookup yields CDR1 SQVTM and CDR2 ANQGSEA. The CDR3 loop is CSAKGQGFEAFF. In DNA form, the CDR3 reads TGCAGCGCTAAGGGACAGGGTTTTGAAGCTTTCTTT.

This rearrangement joins TRBV5-4 to TRBJ1-2; no clear D. The germline gives CDR1 SGHNT, CDR2 YYREEE (reference sequence). V was pared by 3 bases and J by 2 bases, with 5 bases between. CDR3 length: 12 residues. CDR3 sequence (DNA): TGTGCCAGCAGCTCCACAAACTATGGCTACACCTTC. Protein: CASSSTNYGYTF.

The chain is built from TRBV7-8 and TRBJ2-7, with D tentatively TRBD2 (5 bases). V was shortened by 2 bases and J by 0 bases, with 11 bases between the two germline ends. The CDR3 runs to 15 residues. The germline gives CDR1 SGHVS, CDR2 FQNEAQ. As DNA, the CDR3 is TGTGCCAGCAGCTTAAACAGAGGGTCCTCCTACGAGCAGTACTTC. This encodes CASSLNRGSSYEQYF.

This clone has just one count. The chain couples TRBV10-3 to TRBJ2-1, with D tentatively TRBD2 (5 bases). Trimming removed 5 bases from V and 3 bases from J, with 23 bases in between. This CDR3 comprises 18 residues. Germline loops: CDR1 ENHRY, CDR2 SYGVKD. CDR3 nucleotides: TGTGCCATCAGTCCCGATAAAATTTTGGAGGCGAACTACAATGAGCAGTTCTTC. Its translation is CAISPDKILEANYNEQFF.

J is TRBJ2-2 and V is TRBV9, with 11 bases that match TRBD1. The junction had 27 bases not matched to a gene; V was cut back by 4 bases and J by 4 bases. CDR1 SGDLS and CDR2 YYNGEE come from the germline V gene. The CDR3 loop spans 23 amino acids. The CDR3 nucleotides read TGTGCCAGCAGCTCCCGGACAGGGGGCGATGCTAGCGGAGCGAGGTTTATCACCGGGGAGCTGTTTTTT. Translated: CASSSRTGGDASGARFITGELFF. Full variable domain (remainder filled in from reference TRBV9 and TRBJ2-2): DSGVTQTPKHLITATGQRVTLRCSPRSGDLSVYWYQQSLDQGLQFLIQYYNGEERAKGNILERFSAQQFPDLHSELNLSSLELGDSALYFCASSSRTGGDASGARFITGELFFGEGSRLTVL.

The genes are TRBV7-6 and TRBJ2-3, with TRBD2 matching over 11 bases. There are 15 residues in the CDR3. V shed 5 bases and J 6 bases; nucleotides not matched to a gene: 7. Germline V gene sequence: CDR1 SGHVS, CDR2 FNYEAQ. The CDR3 spells CASSTTSGSKDTQYF. The CDR3 DNA reads TGTGCCAGCAGCACCACTAGCGGGAGCAAGGATACGCAGTATTTT.

The chain is built from TRBV6-4 and TRBJ2-1, with a possible D match to TRBD2 (6 bases). The V end was cut by 6 bases, the J end by 0 bases, with 18 bases between. Germline-derived CDR1 and CDR2 are MRHNA and SNTAGT. This CDR3 has 17 amino acids. In nucleotides, the CDR3 is TGTGCCAGCAGCCCAGGGACTTCCATCACCTCCTACAATGAGCAGTTCTTC. Protein sequence: CASSPGTSITSYNEQFF.

A word on this clone: Sequence at one end of the junction differs from germline and may be a read error. The chain links TRBV3-1 (or the pseudogene TRBV3-2) to TRBJ2-4, with TRBD1 identical over 7 bases. Germline loops: CDR1 LGHDT, CDR2 YNNKEL (reference sequence). This CDR3 has 9 residues. The CDR3 coding sequence is TGTGCCAGCCGGGGACAGTCGGACTTC. Amino acid sequence: CASRGQSDF.

The chain is built from TRBV14 and TRBJ2-7; D not certain. Looked up from germline, CDR1 is SGHDN and CDR2 is FVKESK. The CDR3 sequence is 14 residues long. The ends were cut back, 0 bases at V and 3 bases at J, with 9 bases in the middle. CDR3 DNA: TGTGCCAGCAGCCAAGAATATTCGGGCTACGAGCAGTACTTC. Its protein product is CASSQEYSGYEQYF.

V gene TRBV4-3 combines with J gene TRBJ2-3; 10 bases are a match to TRBD2. There are 17 residues in the CDR3. V trimming: 0 bases; J trimming: 6 bases; junction bases outside the gene matches: 9. Germline V lookup: CDR1 LGHNA, CDR2 YSLEER. The CDR3 DNA follows: TGCGCCAGCAGCCAAGAACTAGCGGGAAGCTCGAAGGATACGCAGTATTTT. Translation gives CASSQELAGSSKDTQYF.

The chain uses TRBV7-9 and TRBJ2-7; 10 bases are a match to TRBD1. Trimming took 7 bases from V and 3 from J; bases not matched to a gene: 12. Germline V lookup: CDR1 SEHNR, CDR2 FQNEAQ (reference sequence). The CDR3 covers 16 residues. For the CDR3, the DNA is TGTGCCAGCACATCAACACCGGGGACAGGGGTCTACGAGCAGTACTTC. This sequence encodes CASTSTPGTGVYEQYF.

The table lists this clone with a count of one. The genes are TRBV29-1 and TRBJ1-2; 7 bases fit TRBD1. With V trimmed by 6 bases and J by 3 bases, 7 bases remained unmatched. The CDR3 contains 13 residues. Germline values: CDR1 SQVTM, CDR2 ANQGSEA. CDR3 nucleotide sequence: TGCAGCGTCCCGGACAGGTGGGACTATGGCTACACCTTC. Amino acids: CSVPDRWDYGYTF.

V is TRBV6-5 and J is TRBJ2-7; 9 bases agree with TRBD2. This CDR3 is 16 amino acids long. Germline values: CDR1 MNHEY, CDR2 SVGAGI. After removal of 0 bases from V and 5 bases from J, the junction contained 8 bases not matched to a gene. The CDR3 sequence is CASSYSRAASGNEQYF. DNA of the CDR3: TGTGCCAGCAGTTACTCGAGGGCAGCTAGCGGGAACGAGCAGTACTTC.

This clone came up a few times. This chain joins TRBV4-3 and TRBJ1-1; TRBD1 might be the D (6 bases). The CDR3 covers 15 residues. Germline V lookup: CDR1 LGHNA, CDR2 YSLEER. The V gene lost 3 bases and the J gene lost 1 base, with 12 bases spanning the gap. In DNA form, the CDR3 reads TGCGCCAGCAGCCAGAGAACAGGGCGGAACACTGAAGCTTTCTTT. Translating it yields CASSQRTGRNTEAFF.

V gene TRBV7-9 combines with J gene TRBJ2-7; 7 bases align to TRBD1. The germline V gene has CDR1 SEHNR and CDR2 FQNEAQ (reference sequence). After removal of 5 bases from V and 2 bases from J, the junction contained 6 bases not matched to a gene. CDR3 length: 14 amino acids. For the CDR3, the DNA is TGTGCCAGCAGCAACCGGGACAGACCCTACGAGCAGTACTTC. The encoded protein is CASSNRDRPYEQYF.

The chain uses TRBV5-1 and TRBJ2-1, with 7 nucleotides matching TRBD2. CDR3 size: 15 residues. Germline CDR1 and CDR2: SGHRS and YFSETQ. J gave up 4 bases and V 4 bases, and 8 bases lay outside the gene matches. The CDR3 here is CASSPGGYGYNEQFF. The CDR3 DNA reads as TGCGCCAGCAGCCCCGGGGGGTATGGGTACAATGAGCAGTTCTTC. The entire variable domain, with the rest obtained from reference TRBV5-1 and TRBJ2-1, is as follows: KAGVTQTPRYLIKTRGQQVTLSCSPISGHRSVSWYQQTPGQGLQFLFEYFSETQRNKGNFPGRFSGRQFSNSRSEMNVSTLELGDSALYLCASSPGGYGYNEQFFGPGTRLTVL.

The chain has TRBV27 and TRBJ2-1, with 14 bases fitting TRBD2. The V gene end was trimmed by 0 bases and the J gene end by 6 bases; junction bases not matched to a gene: 7. Germline assignment: CDR1 MNHEY and CDR2 SMNVEV (reference sequence). CDR3 length: 18 amino acids. CDR3 coding DNA: TGTGCCAGCAGTTTATCGATCTCGGGACTAGCGGGAGTCAATGAGCAGTTCTTC. Protein product: CASSLSISGLAGVNEQFF.

In its sample, this clone was seen once. Other DNA sequences in the sample encode the same CDR3. This chain connects TRBV6-4 to TRBJ2-1; possible D gene TRBD2, 5 bases. V shed 0 bases and J shed 0 bases, with 6 bases lying between them. This CDR3 has 15 amino acids. Germline V CDR1 and CDR2: MRHNA, SNTAGT. The DNA for the CDR3 is TGTGCCAGCAGTGACTCGAGCGGCTCCTACAATGAGCAGTTCTTC. Its protein is CASSDSSGSYNEQFF.

This chain connects TRBV7-8 to TRBJ2-1; the match to TRBD2 covers 12 bases. With V trimmed by 5 bases and J by 8 bases, 10 bases remained unmatched. This CDR3 has 16 amino acids. Germline CDR1 SGHVS, CDR2 FQNEAQ. CDR3 amino acids: CASSPLTSGSLDEQFF. The CDR3 nucleotides are TGTGCCAGCAGCCCTTTGACTAGCGGGAGCCTCGATGAGCAGTTCTTC.

The CDR3 sequence is CASSTPSGTRDEKLFF. In DNA, the CDR3 is TGTGCCAGCAGCACTCCCTCCGGTACTCGAGATGAAAAACTGTTTTTT. The rearrangement links TRBV11-3 to TRBJ1-4; D is undetermined. CDR3 size: 16 residues. V lost 5 bases and J lost 6, with 19 bases in between. CDR1 is SGHNT, CDR2 YENEEA, per germline.

The chain combines TRBV2 with TRBJ2-5; no clear D. Germline loops: CDR1 SNHLY, CDR2 FYNNEI. This CDR3 has 16 amino acids. Trimming took 2 bases from V and 0 from J, leaving 13 bases between them. The CDR3: CASSESSVPYQETQYF. CDR3 nucleotides: TGTGCCAGCAGTGAATCCTCGGTTCCGTACCAAGAGACCCAGTACTTC.

The chain carries TRBV5-1 and TRBJ2-7; D is possibly TRBD2 (6 bases). The CDR3 runs 16 residues. Trimming pared 2 bases from V and 2 bases from J, leaving 17 bases between. Germline values: CDR1 SGHRS, CDR2 YFSETQ. CDR3 in amino acids: CASSFDQRVGTYEQYF. The CDR3 nucleotides are TGCGCCAGCAGCTTTGACCAGCGGGTAGGAACCTACGAGCAGTACTTC.

The chain recombines TRBV7-2 with TRBJ1-4, with 7 bases fitting TRBD1. The germline CDR1 and CDR2 sequences are SGHTA and FQGNSA. The CDR3 consists of 14 residues. Trimming at V came to 7 bases and at J to 8 bases, leaving 10 bases not matched to a gene. The CDR3 loop is CASTPTGLEEKLFF. The CDR3 DNA sequence: TGTGCCAGCACCCCGACAGGGCTAGAAGAAAAACTGTTTTTT.

The chain links TRBV10-3 to TRBJ2-3, with D possibly being TRBD1 (5 bases). The germline V and J ends were trimmed by 6 bases and 0 bases, with 13 bases remaining between them. This CDR3 spans 15 amino acids. The V gene's germline CDR1 is ENHRY and CDR2 SYGVKD. In DNA form, the CDR3 reads TGTGCCATCAGCCAGGGTGTTGGGAGCACAGATACGCAGTATTTT. Translated, it gives CAISQGVGSTDTQYF.